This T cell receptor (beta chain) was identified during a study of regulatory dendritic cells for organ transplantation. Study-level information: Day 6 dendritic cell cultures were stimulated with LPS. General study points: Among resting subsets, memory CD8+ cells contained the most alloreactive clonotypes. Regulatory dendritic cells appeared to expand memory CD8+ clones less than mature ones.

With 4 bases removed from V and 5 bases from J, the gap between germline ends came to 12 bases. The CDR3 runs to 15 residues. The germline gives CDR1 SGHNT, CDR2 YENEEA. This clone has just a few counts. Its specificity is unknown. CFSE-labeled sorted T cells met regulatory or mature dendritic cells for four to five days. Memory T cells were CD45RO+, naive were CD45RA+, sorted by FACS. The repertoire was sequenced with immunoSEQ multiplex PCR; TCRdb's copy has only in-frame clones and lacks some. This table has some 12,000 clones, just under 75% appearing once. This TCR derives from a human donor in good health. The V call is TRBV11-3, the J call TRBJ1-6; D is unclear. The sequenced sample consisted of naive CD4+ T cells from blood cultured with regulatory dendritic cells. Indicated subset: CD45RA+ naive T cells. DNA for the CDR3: TGTGCCAGCAGCTCCAACAGCCAAGATAATTCACCCCTCCACTTT. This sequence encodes CASSSNSQDNSPLHF.